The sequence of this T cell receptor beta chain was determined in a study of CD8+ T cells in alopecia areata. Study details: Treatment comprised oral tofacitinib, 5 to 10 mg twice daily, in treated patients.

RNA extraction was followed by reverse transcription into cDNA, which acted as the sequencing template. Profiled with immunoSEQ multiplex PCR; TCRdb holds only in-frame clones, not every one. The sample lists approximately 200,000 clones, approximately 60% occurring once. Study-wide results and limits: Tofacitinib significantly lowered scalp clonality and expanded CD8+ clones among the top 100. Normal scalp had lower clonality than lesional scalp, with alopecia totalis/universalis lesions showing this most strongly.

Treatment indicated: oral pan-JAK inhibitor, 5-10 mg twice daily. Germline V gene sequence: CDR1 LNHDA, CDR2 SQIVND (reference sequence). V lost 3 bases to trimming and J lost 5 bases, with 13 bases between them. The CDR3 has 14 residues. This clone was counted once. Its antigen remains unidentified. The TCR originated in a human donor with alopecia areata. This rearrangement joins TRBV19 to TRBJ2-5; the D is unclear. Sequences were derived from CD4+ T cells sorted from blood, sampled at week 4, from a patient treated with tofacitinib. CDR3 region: CASSIPTQSETQYF. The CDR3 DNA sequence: TGTGCCAGTAGTATCCCTACGCAGTCCGAGACCCAGTACTTC.